This TCR beta chain was identified in a study of blood T cells in healthy people across ages. This clonotype has at least ten counts. Its antigen is not identified. With a J-beta primer mix and a sample-barcoded 5' primer, a second PCR ran 7 to 11 cycles. Every molecule of cDNA carried a tag from a template-switch adaptor with 12 random nucleotides. TCRdb recomputed calls from the 5' RACE reads with MiXCR, one row per CDR3 protein. The data contain about a million distinct CDR3 sequences, around two fifths of them singletons. Study-wide findings and caveats: PBMC samples, being unsorted, prevented any conclusive comparison of naive and antigen-experienced cells.

V was clipped by 0 bases and J by 4 bases, with 10 bases between them. In germline, CDR1 is SGHRS, CDR2 YFSETQ. This CDR3 contains 14 residues. This clonotype originated in a man aged 18 to 29 in good health. This chain links TRBV5-1 with TRBJ1-2; TRBD1 might be the D (6 bases). The specimen sequenced was blood. This CDR3 reads CASSLGTAFYGYTF. CDR3 bases: TGCGCCAGCAGCTTGGGGACAGCATTCTATGGCTACACCTTC.